The source of this T cell receptor (beta chain) is a study of beta chain features in type 1 diabetes. Study-level results: Amplification by PCR could prefer shorter templates, with the same effect in patients and controls. Among all four CD4+ subsets, Type 1 diabetes patients had TCRB CDR3s that were moderately but significantly shorter.

In its sample, this clone was seen a few times. Its target is not known. Germline V gene data show CDR1 as SGHDT and CDR2 as YYEEEE. CDR3 size: 13 residues. With V trimmed by 3 bases and J by 8 bases, 5 bases remained unmatched. The sequenced template was cDNA made from the entire isolated RNA. Repertoires were generated with immunoSEQ multiplex PCR, while TCRdb's copy carries only in-frame clones and drops some. Here the sample spans roughly 330,000 clones, approximately 11% being singletons. Specimen: naive CD4+ T cells from blood. V gene TRBV5-6 combines with J gene TRBJ1-2, with 9 bases matching TRBD1. This clonotype originated in a woman between 25 and 40 years old in good health. CDR3 coding DNA: TGTGCCAGCAGCTGGACAGGGGTTGAAGGCTACACCTTC. The encoded protein is CASSWTGVEGYTF.